The clone carrying this T cell receptor (beta chain) was counted only a few times. This sample is drawn from a study of blood T cell repertoires in COVID-19. Study details: Spain, Italy and the United States supplied samples that represented acute and convalescent COVID-19. PBMCs, B-cell-depleted T cells, or T cells provided the cDNA or gDNA that made up the material.

Per the authors' pipeline: Counts of nucleated cells, estimated from reference gene primer amplification, were obtained. The assay was immunoSEQ multiplex PCR, and TCRdb's table has in-frame clones only and misses some. The DNA gave D and trimming, while V, J and clone size come from that table. This table holds 120,000 or so clones, around 82% found once. Germline loops: CDR1 SNHLY, CDR2 FYNNEI. After removal of 8 bases from V and 1 base from J, the junction contained 5 bases not matched to a gene. This CDR3 is 14 amino acids long. The sequenced sample was peripheral blood. The chain combines TRBV2 with TRBJ2-7; 10 bases align to TRBD1. This TCR came from a human donor in a cohort sampled during active COVID-19. The CDR3 here is CASVGTGVSYEQYF. CDR3 sequence (DNA): TGTGCCAGCGTCGGGACAGGGGTGTCCTACGAGCAGTACTTC.